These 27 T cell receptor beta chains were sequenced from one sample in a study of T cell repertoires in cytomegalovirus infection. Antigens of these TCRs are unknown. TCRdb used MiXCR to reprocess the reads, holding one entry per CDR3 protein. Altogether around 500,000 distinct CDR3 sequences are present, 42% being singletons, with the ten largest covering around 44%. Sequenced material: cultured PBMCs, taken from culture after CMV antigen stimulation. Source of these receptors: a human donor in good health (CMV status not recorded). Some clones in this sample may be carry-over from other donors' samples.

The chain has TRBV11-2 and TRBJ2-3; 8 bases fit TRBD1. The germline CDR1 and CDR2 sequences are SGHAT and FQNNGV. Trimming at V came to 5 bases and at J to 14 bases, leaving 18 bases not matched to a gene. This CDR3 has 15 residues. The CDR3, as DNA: TGTGCCAGCAGCCGGAGTAGGGACAGGCTTCAAGACTTGTATTTT. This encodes CASSRSRDRLQDLYF. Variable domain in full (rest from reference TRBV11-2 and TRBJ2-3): EAGVAQSPRYKIIEKRQSVAFWCNPISGHATLYWYQQILGQGPKLLIQFQNNGVVDDSQLPKDRFSAERLKGVDSTLKIQPAKLEDSAVYLCASSRSRDRLQDLYFGPGTRLTVL.

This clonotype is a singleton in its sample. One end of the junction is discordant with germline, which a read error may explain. Here the CDR3 reads CASSFYDRTEAFF. The CDR3 nucleotides read TGTGCCAGCAGCTTCTACGATCGCACTGAAGCTTTCTTT. This rearrangement joins TRBV5-3 to TRBJ1-1; D ambiguous. TRBV5-3 is flagged as an ORF with uncertain function. The CDR3 covers 13 residues.

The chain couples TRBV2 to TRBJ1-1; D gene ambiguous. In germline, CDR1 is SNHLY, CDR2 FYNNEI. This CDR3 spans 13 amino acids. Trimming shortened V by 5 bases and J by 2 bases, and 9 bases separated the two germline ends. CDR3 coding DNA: TGTGCCAGCAGTTCGGACGTTAACACTGAAGCTTTCTTT. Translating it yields CASSSDVNTEAFF.

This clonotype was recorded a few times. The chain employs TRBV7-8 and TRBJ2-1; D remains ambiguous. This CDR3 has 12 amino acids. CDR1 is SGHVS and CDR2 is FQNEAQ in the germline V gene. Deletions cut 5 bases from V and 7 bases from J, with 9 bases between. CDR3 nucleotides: TGTGCCAGCAGCCCTCGGTGGAATGAGCAGTTCTTC. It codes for CASSPRWNEQFF.

In nucleotides, the CDR3 is TGCAGCGTTTGGGACAGGAGAGGGCCTAACTATGGCTACACCTTC. As protein: CSVWDRRGPNYGYTF. The V gene is TRBV29-1, the J gene TRBJ1-2; 8 bases align to TRBD1. V dropped 5 bases and J dropped 0; count of bases not matched to a gene: 8. From germline, CDR1 is SQVTM and CDR2 ANQGSEA. The CDR3 spans 15 residues.

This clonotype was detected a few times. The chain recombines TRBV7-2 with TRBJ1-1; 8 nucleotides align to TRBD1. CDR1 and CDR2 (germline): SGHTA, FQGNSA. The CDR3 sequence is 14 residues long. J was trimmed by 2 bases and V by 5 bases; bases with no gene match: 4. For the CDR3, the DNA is TGTGCCAGCAGCCGAGGACAGGGCAACACTGAAGCTTTCTTT. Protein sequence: CASSRGQGNTEAFF.

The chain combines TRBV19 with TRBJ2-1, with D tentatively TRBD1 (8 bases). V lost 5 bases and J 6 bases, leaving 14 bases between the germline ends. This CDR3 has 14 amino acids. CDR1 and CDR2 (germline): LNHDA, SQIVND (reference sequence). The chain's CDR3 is CASSAQGGANEQFF. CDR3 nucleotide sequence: TGTGCCAGTAGTGCACAGGGGGGGGCCAATGAGCAGTTCTTC.

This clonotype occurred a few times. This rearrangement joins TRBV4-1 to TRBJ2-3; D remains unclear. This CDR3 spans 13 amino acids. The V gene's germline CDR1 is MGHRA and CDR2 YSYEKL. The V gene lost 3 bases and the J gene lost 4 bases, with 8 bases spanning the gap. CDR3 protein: CASSHLRPDTQYF. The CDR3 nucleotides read TGCGCCAGCAGCCACCTACGTCCAGATACGCAGTATTTT.

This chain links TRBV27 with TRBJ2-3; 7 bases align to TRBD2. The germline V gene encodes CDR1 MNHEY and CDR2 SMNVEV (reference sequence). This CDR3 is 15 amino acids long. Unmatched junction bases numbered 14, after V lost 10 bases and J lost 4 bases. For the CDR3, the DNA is TGTGCCACCAAAGGGCGGGGGTACATGGCAGATACGCAGTATTTT. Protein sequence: CATKGRGYMADTQYF.

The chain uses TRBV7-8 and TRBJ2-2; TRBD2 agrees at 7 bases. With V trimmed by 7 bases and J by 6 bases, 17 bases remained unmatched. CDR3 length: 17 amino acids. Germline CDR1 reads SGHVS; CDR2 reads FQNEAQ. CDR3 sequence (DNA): TGTGCCAGCACGACCAGCGGGATGGGCAGGGCGGCCGGGGAGCTGTTTTTT. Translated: CASTTSGMGRAAGELFF.

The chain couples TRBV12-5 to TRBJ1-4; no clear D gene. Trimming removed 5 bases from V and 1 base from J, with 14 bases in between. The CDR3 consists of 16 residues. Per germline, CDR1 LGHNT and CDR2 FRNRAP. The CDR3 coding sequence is TGTGCTAGTGGTCCAGGAACCGGGGAAACTAATGAAAAACTGTTTTTT. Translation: CASGPGTGETNEKLFF. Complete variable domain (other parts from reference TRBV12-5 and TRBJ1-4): DARVTQTPRHKVTEMGQEVTMRCQPILGHNTVFWYRQTMMQGLELLAYFRNRAPLDDSGMPKDRFSAEMPDATLATLKIQPSEPRDSAVYFCASGPGTGETNEKLFFGSGTQLSVL.

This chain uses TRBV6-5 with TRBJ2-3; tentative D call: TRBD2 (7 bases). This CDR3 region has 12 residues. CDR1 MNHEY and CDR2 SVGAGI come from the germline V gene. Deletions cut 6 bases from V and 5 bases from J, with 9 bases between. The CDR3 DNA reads TGTGCCAGCAGGGGAGGGGGAGATACGCAGTATTTT. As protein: CASRGGGDTQYF.

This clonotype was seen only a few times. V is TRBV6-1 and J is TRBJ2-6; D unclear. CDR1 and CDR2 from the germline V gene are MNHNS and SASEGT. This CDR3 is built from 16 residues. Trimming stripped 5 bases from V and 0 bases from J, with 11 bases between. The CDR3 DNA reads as TGTGCCAGCAGTTCAGTGTGGAACTCTGGGGCCAACGTCCTGACTTTC. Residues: CASSSVWNSGANVLTF.

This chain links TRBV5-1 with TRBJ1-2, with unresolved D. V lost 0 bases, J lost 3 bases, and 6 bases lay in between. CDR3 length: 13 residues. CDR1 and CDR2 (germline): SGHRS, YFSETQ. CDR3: CASSLEWDYGYTF. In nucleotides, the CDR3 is TGCGCCAGCAGCTTGGAGTGGGACTATGGCTACACCTTC.

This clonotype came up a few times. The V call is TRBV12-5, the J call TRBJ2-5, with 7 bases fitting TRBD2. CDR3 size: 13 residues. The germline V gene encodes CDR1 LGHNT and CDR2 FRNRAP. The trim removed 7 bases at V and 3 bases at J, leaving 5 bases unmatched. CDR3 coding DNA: TGTGCTAGTGCATCTCGGGGGGAAGAGACCCAGTACTTC. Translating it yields CASASRGEETQYF.

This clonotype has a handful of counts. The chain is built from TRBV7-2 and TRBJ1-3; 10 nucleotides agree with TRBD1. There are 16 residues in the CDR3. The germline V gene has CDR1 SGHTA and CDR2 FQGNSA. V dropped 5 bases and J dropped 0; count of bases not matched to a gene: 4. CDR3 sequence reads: CASSTRQGASGNTIYF. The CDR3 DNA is TGTGCCAGCAGCACCCGACAGGGGGCCTCTGGAAACACCATATATTTT.

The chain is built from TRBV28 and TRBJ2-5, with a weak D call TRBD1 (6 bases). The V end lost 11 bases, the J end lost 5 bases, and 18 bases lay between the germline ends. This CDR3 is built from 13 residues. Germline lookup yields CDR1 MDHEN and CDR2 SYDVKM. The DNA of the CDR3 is TGTGCCGGCCGGGACACCGGGGTGGAGACCCAGTACTTC. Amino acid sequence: CAGRDTGVETQYF.

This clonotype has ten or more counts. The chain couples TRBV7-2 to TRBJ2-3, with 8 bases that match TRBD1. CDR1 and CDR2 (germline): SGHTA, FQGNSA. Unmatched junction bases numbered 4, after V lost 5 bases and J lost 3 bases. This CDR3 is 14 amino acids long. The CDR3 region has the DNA TGTGCCAGCAGCCCAGGGGGCCCGACAGATACGCAGTATTTT. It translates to CASSPGGPTDTQYF.

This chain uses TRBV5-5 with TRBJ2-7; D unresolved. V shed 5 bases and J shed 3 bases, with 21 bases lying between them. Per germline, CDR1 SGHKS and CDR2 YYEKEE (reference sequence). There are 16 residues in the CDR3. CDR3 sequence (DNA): TGTGCCAGCAGTTCGGTTTGGGCTAGTTCTATCTACGAGCAGTACTTC. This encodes CASSSVWASSIYEQYF.

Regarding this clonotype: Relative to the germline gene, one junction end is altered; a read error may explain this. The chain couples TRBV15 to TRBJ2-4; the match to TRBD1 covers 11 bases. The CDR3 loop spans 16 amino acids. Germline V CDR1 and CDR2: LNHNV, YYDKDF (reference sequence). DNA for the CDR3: TGTGCCACCAGCAGAAACAGACCGGGACAGGGGGGCCCGGAAACCTTC. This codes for CATSRNRPGQGGPETF. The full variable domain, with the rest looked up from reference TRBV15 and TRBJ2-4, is DAMVIQNPRYQVTQFGKPVTLSCSQTLNHNVMYWYQQKSSQAPKLLFHYYDKDFNNEADTPDNFQSRRPNTSFCFLDIRSPGLGDTAMYLCATSRNRPGQGGPETFGAGTRLSVL.

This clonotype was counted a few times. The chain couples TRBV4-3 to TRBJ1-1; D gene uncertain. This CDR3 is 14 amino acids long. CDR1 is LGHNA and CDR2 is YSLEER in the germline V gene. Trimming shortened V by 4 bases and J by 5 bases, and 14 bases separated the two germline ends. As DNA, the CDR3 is TGCGCCAGCAGCCGTAAATATCCTACAACTGAAGCTTTCTTT. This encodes CASSRKYPTTEAFF.

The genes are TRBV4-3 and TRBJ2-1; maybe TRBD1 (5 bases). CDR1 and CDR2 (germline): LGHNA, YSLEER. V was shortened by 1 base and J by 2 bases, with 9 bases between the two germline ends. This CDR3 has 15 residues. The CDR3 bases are TGCGCCAGCAGCCAAGGTCAGGGAACCTACAATGAGCAGTTCTTC. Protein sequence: CASSQGQGTYNEQFF.

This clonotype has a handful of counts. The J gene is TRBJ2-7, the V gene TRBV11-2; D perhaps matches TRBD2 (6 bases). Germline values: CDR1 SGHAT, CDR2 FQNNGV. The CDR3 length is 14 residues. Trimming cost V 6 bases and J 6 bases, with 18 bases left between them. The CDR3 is CASRSPGEVVEQYF. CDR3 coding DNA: TGTGCCAGCAGGAGCCCTGGGGAGGTCGTCGAGCAGTACTTC.

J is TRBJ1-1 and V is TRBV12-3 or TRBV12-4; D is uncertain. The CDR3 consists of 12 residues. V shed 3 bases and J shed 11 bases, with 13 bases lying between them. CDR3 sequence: CASSFSTSTAFF. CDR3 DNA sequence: TGTGCCAGCAGTTTCTCGACTTCGACCGCTTTCTTT.

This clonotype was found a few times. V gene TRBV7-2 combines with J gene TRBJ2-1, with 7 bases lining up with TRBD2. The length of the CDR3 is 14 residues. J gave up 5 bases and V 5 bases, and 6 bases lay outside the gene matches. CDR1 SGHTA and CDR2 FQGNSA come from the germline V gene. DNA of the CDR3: TGTGCCAGCAGCCGGACTAGGCCTAACAATGAGCAGTTCTTC. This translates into CASSRTRPNNEQFF.

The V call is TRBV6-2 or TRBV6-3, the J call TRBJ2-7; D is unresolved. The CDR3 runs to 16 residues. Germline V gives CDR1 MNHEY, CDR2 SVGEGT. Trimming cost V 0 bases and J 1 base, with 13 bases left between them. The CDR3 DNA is TGTGCCAGCAGTTACTCCCCCTACACGTTATCCTACGAGCAGTACTTC. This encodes CASSYSPYTLSYEQYF.

This chain's CDR3 is CSADRQGRAFF. CDR3 sequence (DNA): TGCAGTGCTGATAGACAGGGGAGGGCTTTCTTT. The J gene is TRBJ1-1, the V gene TRBV20-1; 8 bases line up with TRBD1. The trim removed 5 bases at V and 11 bases at J, leaving 7 bases unmatched. Germline loops: CDR1 DFQATT, CDR2 SNEGSKA (reference sequence). The CDR3 covers 11 residues.